This TCR beta chain derives from a study of shared clonotypes between healthy human individuals. Points from the study as a whole: Non-shared clonotypes had lower generation probabilities than those shared by all four donors.

Each of the donors was a healthy adult who was HIV-negative and had not had a recent acute infection or vaccination. Replicate sorted-subset PCRs were loaded with roughly 190 ng DNA, 30,000 or so T cell genomes. TCRdb keeps only in-frame clones here, not all; method: immunoSEQ multiplex PCR. The sample lists 550,000 to 700,000 clones; 55% to 85% were seen once. V was shortened by 5 bases and J by 7 bases, with 15 bases between the two germline ends. Germline V gene lookup returns CDR1 LNHDA and CDR2 SQIVND (reference sequence). This CDR3 is built from 14 residues. With respect to this clone: Its specificity is not known.

Specimen: memory CD4+ T cells sorted from blood. Described subset: CD45RA-negative fraction. This receptor was obtained from a woman in her twenties or thirties in good health. This rearrangement joins TRBV19 to TRBJ2-1; D remains ambiguous. The CDR3 sequence is CASSFMTGNNEQFF. The CDR3 DNA follows: TGTGCCAGTAGTTTCATGACTGGTAATAATGAGCAGTTCTTC.